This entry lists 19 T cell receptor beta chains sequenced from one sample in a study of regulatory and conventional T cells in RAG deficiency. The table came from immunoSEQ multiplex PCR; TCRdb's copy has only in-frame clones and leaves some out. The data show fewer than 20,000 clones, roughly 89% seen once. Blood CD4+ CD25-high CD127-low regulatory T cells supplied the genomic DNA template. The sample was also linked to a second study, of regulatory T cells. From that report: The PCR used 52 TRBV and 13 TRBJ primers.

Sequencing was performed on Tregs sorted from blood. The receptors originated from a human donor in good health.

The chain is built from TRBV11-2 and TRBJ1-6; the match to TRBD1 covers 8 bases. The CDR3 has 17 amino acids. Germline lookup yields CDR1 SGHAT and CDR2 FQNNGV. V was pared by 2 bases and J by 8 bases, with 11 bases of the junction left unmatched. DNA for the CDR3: TGTGCCAGCAGCTTAACGACGACAGGGGACAAGCATTCACCCCTCCACTTT. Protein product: CASSLTTTGDKHSPLHF.

This CDR3 is CASSPFTQNGYSNQPQHF. CDR3 nucleotides: TGTGCCAGCAGCCCCTTCACACAGAATGGATATAGCAATCAGCCCCAGCATTTT. V and J are TRBV11-2 and TRBJ1-5, with D unresolved. Trimming left V 5 bases short and J 0 bases short, with 20 bases between. Germline assignment: CDR1 SGHAT and CDR2 FQNNGV. The CDR3 runs to 18 residues.

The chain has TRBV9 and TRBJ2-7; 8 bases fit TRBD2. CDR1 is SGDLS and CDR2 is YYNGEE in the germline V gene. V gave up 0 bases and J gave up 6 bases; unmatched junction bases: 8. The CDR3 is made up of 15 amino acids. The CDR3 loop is CASSVDGRAPGEQYF. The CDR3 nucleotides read TGTGCCAGCAGCGTAGACGGGAGGGCCCCCGGCGAGCAGTACTTC.

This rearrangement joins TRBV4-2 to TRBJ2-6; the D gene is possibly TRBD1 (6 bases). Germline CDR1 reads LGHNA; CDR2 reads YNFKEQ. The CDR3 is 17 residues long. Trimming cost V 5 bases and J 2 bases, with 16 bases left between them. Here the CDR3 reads CASSLLGGRAGANVLTF. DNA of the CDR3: TGTGCCAGCAGCTTGCTAGGGGGAAGGGCTGGGGCCAACGTCCTGACTTTC.

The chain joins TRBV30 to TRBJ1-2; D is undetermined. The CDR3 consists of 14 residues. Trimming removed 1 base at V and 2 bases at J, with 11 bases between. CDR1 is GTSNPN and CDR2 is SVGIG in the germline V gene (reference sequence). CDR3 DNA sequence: TGTGCCTGGAGTGATACCCCGCACAACTATGGCTACACCTTC. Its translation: CAWSDTPHNYGYTF.

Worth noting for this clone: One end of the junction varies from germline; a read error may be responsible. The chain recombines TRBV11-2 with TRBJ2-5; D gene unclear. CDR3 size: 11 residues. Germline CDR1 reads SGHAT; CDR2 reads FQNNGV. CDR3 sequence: CASSAQQTQYF. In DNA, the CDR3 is TGTGCCAGCAGCGCCCAACAGACCCAGTACTTC.

CDR3 loop: CSFKKNSGGLGNEQFF. CDR3 bases: TGCAGCTTCAAGAAAAATAGCGGGGGGCTTGGCAATGAGCAGTTCTTC. This chain joins TRBV29-1 and TRBJ2-1; 10 bases map to TRBD2. Germline assignment: CDR1 SQVTM and CDR2 ANQGSEA. The CDR3 totals 16 residues. Losses at the gene ends were 8 bases for V and 6 bases for J; bases not matched to a gene: 16.

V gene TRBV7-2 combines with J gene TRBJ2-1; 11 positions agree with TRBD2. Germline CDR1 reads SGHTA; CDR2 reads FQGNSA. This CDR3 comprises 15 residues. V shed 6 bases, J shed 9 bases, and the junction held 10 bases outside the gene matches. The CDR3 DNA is TGTGCCAGCAGACAGGGACTAGCGGAGGGGGGTGAGCAGTTCTTC. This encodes CASRQGLAEGGEQFF.

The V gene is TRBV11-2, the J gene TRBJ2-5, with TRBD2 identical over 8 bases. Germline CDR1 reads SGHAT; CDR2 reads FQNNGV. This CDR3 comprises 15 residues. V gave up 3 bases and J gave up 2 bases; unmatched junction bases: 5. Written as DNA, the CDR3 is TGTGCCAGCAGCTTTTCCTCGGGGGGGCAAGAGACCCAGTACTTC. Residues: CASSFSSGGQETQYF.

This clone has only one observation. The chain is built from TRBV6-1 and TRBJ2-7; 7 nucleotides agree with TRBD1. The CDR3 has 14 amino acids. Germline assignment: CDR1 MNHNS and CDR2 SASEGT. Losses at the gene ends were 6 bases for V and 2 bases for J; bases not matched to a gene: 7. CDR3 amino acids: CASSRLQGAYEQYF. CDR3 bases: TGTGCCAGCAGCCGGCTCCAGGGGGCCTACGAGCAGTACTTC.

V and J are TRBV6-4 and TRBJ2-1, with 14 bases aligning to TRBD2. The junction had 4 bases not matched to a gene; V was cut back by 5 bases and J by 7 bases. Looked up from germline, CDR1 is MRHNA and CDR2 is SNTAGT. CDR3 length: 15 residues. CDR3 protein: CASSPGLAGGNEQFF. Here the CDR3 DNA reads TGTGCCAGCAGTCCCGGACTAGCGGGAGGAAATGAGCAGTTCTTC.

CDR3 loop: CAWSKSYGGRSGANVLTF. The DNA of the CDR3 is TGTGCCTGGAGTAAAAGCTACGGGGGCCGCTCTGGGGCCAACGTCCTGACTTTC. V is TRBV30 and J is TRBJ2-6; D may correspond to TRBD1 or TRBD2 (6 bases each). The CDR3 is made up of 18 amino acids. The germline V gene encodes CDR1 GTSNPN and CDR2 SVGIG (reference sequence). Trimming stripped 2 bases from V and 0 bases from J, with 17 bases between.

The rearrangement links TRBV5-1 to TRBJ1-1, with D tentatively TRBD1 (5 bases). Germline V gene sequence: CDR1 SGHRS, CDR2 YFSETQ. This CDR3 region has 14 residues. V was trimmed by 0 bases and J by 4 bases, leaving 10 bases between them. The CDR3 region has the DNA TGCGCCAGCAGCTTGGCGCCAGGGAGCACTGAAGCTTTCTTT. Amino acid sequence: CASSLAPGSTEAFF.

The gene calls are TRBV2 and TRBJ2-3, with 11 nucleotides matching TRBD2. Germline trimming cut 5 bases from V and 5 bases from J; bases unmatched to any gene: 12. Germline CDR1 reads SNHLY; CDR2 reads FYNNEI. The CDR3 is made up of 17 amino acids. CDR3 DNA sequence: TGTGCCAGCAGTCCTAGCGTAGCGGGAGGGCCTAGAGATACGCAGTATTTT. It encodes CASSPSVAGGPRDTQYF. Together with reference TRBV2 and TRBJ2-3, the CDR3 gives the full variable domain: EPEVTQTPSHQVTQMGQEVILRCVPISNHLYFYWYRQILGQKVEFLVSFYNNEISEKSEIFDDQFSVERPDGSNFTLKIRSTKLEDSAMYFCASSPSVAGGPRDTQYFGPGTRLTVL.

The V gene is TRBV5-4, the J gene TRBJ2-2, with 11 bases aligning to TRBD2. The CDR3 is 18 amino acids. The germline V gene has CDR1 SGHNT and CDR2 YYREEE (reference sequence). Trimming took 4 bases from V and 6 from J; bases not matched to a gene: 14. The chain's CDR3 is CASSIVILAGGPPGELFF. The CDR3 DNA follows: TGTGCCAGCAGCATCGTAATCCTAGCGGGAGGACCACCCGGGGAGCTGTTTTTT.

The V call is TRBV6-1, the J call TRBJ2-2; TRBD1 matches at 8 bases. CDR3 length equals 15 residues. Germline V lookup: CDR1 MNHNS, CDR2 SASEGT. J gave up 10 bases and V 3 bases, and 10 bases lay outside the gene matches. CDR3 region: CASSDPRQGIEELFF. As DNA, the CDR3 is TGTGCCAGCAGTGACCCTCGACAGGGGATTGAGGAGCTGTTTTTT.

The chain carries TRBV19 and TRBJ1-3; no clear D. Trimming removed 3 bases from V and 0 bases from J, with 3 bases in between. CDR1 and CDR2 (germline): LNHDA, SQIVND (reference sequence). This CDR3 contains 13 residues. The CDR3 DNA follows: TGTGCCAGTAGTATTCTCTCTGGAAACACCATATATTTT. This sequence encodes CASSILSGNTIYF.

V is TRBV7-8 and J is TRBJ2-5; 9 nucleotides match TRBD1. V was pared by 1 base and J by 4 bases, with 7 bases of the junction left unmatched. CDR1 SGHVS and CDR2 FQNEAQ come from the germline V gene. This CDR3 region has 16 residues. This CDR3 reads CASSLGQGVNSETQYF. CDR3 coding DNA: TGTGCCAGCAGCTTAGGACAGGGGGTCAATTCAGAGACCCAGTACTTC.

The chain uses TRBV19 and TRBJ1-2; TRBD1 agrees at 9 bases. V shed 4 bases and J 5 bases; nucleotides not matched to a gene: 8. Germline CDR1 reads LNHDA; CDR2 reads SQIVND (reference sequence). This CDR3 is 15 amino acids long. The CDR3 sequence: CASSRGGQGRYGYTF. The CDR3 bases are TGTGCCAGTAGTAGGGGGGGACAGGGAAGATATGGCTACACCTTC.